This entry concerns a single T cell receptor beta chain. A second about 6 to 12 cycle PCR used barcoded and J-beta primers. TCRdb re-called the 5' RACE reads through MiXCR, storing one row per CDR3 protein. This sample yields more than 1.4 million distinct CDR3 sequences, of which around two fifths are seen a single time; 7.9% belongs to the top ten. CDR3 length: 15 amino acids. Germline V lookup: CDR1 MDHEN, CDR2 SYDVKM. The V end was cut by 2 bases, the J end by 0 bases, with 5 bases between. The sample is drawn from a study of blood T cells in healthy people across ages. The sequence was collected from a woman aged 18-30 years in good health. The chain employs TRBV28 and TRBJ2-6; D not resolved. The specimen was blood. CDR3 region: CASSLHSSGANVLTF. The CDR3 nucleotides are TGTGCCAGCAGTTTACACAGCTCTGGGGCCAACGTCCTGACTTTC.